This T cell receptor beta chain is drawn from a study of identical twins. General study points: Recombination models fit unrelated individuals' TCR alpha sharing but underestimated twins'. Insertion counts were lower in abundant cord blood beta clonotypes, a trend that memory repertoires did not show.

This CDR3 comprises 13 residues. The germline V gene has CDR1 KGHSH and CDR2 LQKENI. The V and J ends lost 8 bases and 1 base respectively, with 10 bases between them. Template switching, a step in the protocol, added a universal primer site, and cDNA carried unique molecular identifiers. One entry per CDR3 protein results from TCRdb running MiXCR on the 5' RACE reads. The sample comprises hundreds of thousands of distinct CDR3 sequences, more than 6.5% of which are singletons, and 2.1% rests with the top ten. This clonotype has a handful of counts. Its antigen is not known. These data also formed part of another study, on yellow fever vaccine responses in identical twins. From that study: Vaccine T cell responses of twins reportedly seemed partly convergent and partly personalized.

The gene calls are TRBV18 and TRBJ2-3, with D tentatively TRBD1 or TRBD2 (6 bases each). This receptor was taken from a woman aged 18-29 years in good health. Source material: memory (CD45RO+) T cells sorted from blood. The CDR3 region has the DNA TGTGCCAGCGCCGGGGGCCGCACAGATACGCAGTATTTT. Protein sequence: CASAGGRTDTQYF. Complete variable domain (other parts from reference TRBV18 and TRBJ2-3): NAGVMQNPRHLVRRRGQEARLRCSPMKGHSHVYWYRQLPEEGLKFMVYLQKENIIDESGMPKERFSAEFPKEGPSILRIQQVVRGDSAAYFCASAGGRTDTQYFGPGTRLTVL.